A selection of T cell receptor beta chains follows, all from one sample in a study of circulating CD8 cells and anti-PD-1 response in melanoma. MiXCR, applied by TCRdb to the reads, yields one record per CDR3 protein. The sample carries some 520 distinct CDR3 sequences, approximately 4% recorded once. This specimen consisted of CD8+ T cells from PBMCs, obtained at baseline or after one month of anti-PD-1 therapy (not recorded which). The receptors shown here come from a human donor with melanoma. Each CDR3 is given with its conserved first and last residue. Fields, in order: V gene, clone size, CDR3 protein. A row's size may be missing; if present it is once, few, many or a size class.

TRBV19	NA	CASSITGGASDGYTF
TRBV4-2	medium-sized	CASSQGLYGYTF
TRBV7-3	large	CASSQAGGGSYEQYF
TRBV19	large	CASTPRRVGRWNTEAFF
TRBV6-6	large	CASSYLRGGLVSYEQYF
TRBV19	NA	CAATRETQYF
TRBV25-1	large	CASTSGGETQYF
TRBV18	large	CASSRDRGGETQYF
TRBV29-1	medium-sized	CSVHREVNTEALF
TRBV19	large	CAIRQGAGTEAFF
TRBV29-1	large	CSVKVPLNTEAFF
TRBV12-3/TRBV12-4	NA	CTSRAGTFNTGELLF
TRBV19	large	CATGSLGAFF
TRBV4-1	large	CASSQDRAVYNEQFF
TRBV7-3	large	CASSFSGGEQFF
TRBV20-1	medium-sized	CSAPPSDVVTEAFF
TRBV19	large	CGSRSPLYNEQFF
TRBV6-5	medium-sized	CASSLGSLADGYTF
TRBV12-3/TRBV12-4	NA	CASSFGTEAFF
TRBV11-2	large	CASSLDRVPEQYF
TRBV12-5	large	CASGLLLAGAPEQFF
TRBV20-1	medium-sized	CSAPGTDTGELFF
TRBV28	large	CASSLGSGNYGYTF